This T cell receptor (beta chain) was observed in a study of blood T cell repertoires in COVID-19. On the study more broadly: PBMCs, B-cell-depleted T cells, or T cells were the source of the cDNA or gDNA that made up the material.

Original analysis: The assay estimated nucleated cells by amplifying reference gene primers. The table came from immunoSEQ multiplex PCR; TCRdb's copy has only in-frame clones and leaves some out. The V and J calls and clone size are taken from that table; D and trimming were inferred from the DNA. This repertoire shows under 300,000 clones, around nine tenths found once; its top ten account for about 1.6%. Germline CDR1 and CDR2: MNHEY and SMNVEV (reference sequence). The CDR3 runs to 15 residues. V dropped 5 bases and J dropped 13; count of bases not matched to a gene: 14. Two consecutive negative NP/OP PCR tests, clearance, or resolved symptoms defined Cohort 3 recovery.

What was sequenced was PBMCs or T cells enriched from blood (not recorded which). This TCR was sampled from a woman in her forties or fifties who had recovered from COVID-19. The chain joins TRBV27 to TRBJ1-6, with 7 bases lining up with TRBD1. CDR3 sequence reads: CASSLVTGPPGPLHF. The CDR3 bases are TGTGCCAGCAGTCTAGTGACAGGGCCCCCTGGGCCCCTCCACTTT.